This T cell receptor (beta chain) stems from a study of identical twins. Germline CDR1 and CDR2: MNHEY and SVGAGI. The ends were cut back, 2 bases at V and 2 bases at J, with 13 bases in the middle. This CDR3 is built from 16 residues. Template switching introduced a universal primer site, and the cDNA bore unique molecular identifiers. A single record per CDR3 protein comes from TCRdb applying MiXCR to the 5' RACE reads. The table has hundreds of thousands of distinct CDR3 sequences, 15% to 20% seen once. This clonotype was counted only a few times. This sample was also put to use in a study of T cells expressing NK-cell markers. According to that study: The contribution of dominant NKG2C+ clonotypes to CD8+ T cells in more than five donors was about 1.0-7.0%. In a handful of donors, these clonotypes also led the CD3+CD56-NKG2C+ fraction.

This clonotype originated in a woman aged 18-29 years in good health. What was sequenced was PBMCs. This chain joins TRBV6-5 and TRBJ1-3; D is uncertain. The CDR3 reads CASSYRSSLTGNTIYF. The DNA of the CDR3 is TGTGCCAGCAGTTACCGTAGTTCTCTAACTGGAAACACCATATATTTT.